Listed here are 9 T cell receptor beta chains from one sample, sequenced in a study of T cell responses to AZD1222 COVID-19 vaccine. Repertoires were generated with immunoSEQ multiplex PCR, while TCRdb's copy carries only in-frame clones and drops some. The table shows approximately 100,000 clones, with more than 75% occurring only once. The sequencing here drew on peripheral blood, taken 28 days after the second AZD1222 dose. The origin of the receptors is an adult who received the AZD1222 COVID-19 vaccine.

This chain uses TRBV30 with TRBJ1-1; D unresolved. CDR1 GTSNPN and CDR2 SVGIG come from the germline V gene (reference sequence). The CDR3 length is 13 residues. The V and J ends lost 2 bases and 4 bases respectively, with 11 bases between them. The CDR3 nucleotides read TGTGCCTGGAGTAGAGATCGGAGCACTGAAGCTTTCTTT. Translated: CAWSRDRSTEAFF.

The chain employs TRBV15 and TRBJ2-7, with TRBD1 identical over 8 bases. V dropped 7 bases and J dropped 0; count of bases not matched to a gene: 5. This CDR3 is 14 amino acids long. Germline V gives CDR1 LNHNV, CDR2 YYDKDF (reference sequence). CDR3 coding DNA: TGTGCCACCAACCGGGACAGGAGCTCCTACGAGCAGTACTTC. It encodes CATNRDRSSYEQYF.

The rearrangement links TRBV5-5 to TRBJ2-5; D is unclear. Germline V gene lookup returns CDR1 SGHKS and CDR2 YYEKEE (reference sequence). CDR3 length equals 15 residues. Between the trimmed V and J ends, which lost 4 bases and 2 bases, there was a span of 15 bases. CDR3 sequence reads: CASSPLAGPQETQYF. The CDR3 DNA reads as TGTGCCAGCAGCCCTCTTGCAGGACCACAAGAGACCCAGTACTTC. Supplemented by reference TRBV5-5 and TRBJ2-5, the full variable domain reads DAGVTQSPTHLIKTRGQQVTLRCSPISGHKSVSWYQQVLGQGPQFIFQYYEKEERGRGNFPDRFSARQFPNYSSELNVNALLLGDSALYLCASSPLAGPQETQYFGPGTRLLVL.

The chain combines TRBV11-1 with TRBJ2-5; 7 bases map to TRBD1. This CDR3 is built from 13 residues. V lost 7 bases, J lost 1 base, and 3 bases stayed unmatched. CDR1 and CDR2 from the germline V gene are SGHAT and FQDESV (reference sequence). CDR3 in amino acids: CASIGTVQETQYF. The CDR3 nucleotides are TGTGCCAGCATAGGGACAGTCCAAGAGACCCAGTACTTC.

CDR3 nucleotides: TGTGCCAGCAGTTACCCCGCGGCCTCTGGAAACACCATATATTTT. It yields the protein CASSYPAASGNTIYF. The chain is built from TRBV6-6 and TRBJ1-3; D is unresolved. Germline values: CDR1 MNHNY, CDR2 SVGAGI (reference sequence). The CDR3 runs to 15 residues. Trimming shortened V by 2 bases and J by 0 bases, and 8 bases separated the two germline ends.

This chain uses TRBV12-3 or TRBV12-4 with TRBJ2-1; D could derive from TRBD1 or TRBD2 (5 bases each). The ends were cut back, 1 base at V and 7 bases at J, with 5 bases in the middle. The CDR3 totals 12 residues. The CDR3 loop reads CASSLGGNEQFF. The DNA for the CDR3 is TGTGCCAGCAGTTTAGGGGGGAATGAGCAGTTCTTC.

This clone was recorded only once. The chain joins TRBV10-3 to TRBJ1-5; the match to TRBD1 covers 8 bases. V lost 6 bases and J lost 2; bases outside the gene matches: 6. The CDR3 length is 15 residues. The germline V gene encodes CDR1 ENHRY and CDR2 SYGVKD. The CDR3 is CAIRQGTGGNQPQHF. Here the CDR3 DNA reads TGTGCCATCAGACAGGGGACAGGCGGCAATCAGCCCCAGCATTTT.

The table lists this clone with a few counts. In nucleotides, the CDR3 is TGTGCCTGGAGTTACAGAAGCGGAACTAATGAAAAACTGTTTTTT. Protein: CAWSYRSGTNEKLFF. The chain links TRBV30 to TRBJ1-4; no clear D. The CDR3 loop spans 15 amino acids. Germline CDR1 GTSNPN, CDR2 SVGIG (reference sequence). V lost 2 bases to trimming and J lost 1 base, with 11 bases between them.

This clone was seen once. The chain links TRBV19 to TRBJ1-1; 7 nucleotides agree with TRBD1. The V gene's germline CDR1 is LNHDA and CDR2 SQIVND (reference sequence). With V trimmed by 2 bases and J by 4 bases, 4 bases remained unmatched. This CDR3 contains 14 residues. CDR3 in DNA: TGTGCCAGTAGTATAACAGGGGTGGGCACTGAAGCTTTCTTT. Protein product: CASSITGVGTEAFF.